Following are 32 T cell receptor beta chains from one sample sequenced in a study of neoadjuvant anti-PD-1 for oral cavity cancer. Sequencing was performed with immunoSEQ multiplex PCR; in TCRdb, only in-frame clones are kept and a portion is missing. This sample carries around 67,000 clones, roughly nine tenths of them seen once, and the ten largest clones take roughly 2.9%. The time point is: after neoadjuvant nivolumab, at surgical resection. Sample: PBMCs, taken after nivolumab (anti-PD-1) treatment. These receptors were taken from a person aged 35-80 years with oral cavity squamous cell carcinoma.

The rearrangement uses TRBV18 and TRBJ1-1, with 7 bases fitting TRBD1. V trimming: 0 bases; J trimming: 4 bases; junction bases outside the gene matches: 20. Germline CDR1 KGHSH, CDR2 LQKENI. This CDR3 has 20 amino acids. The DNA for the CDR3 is TGTGCCAGCTCACCACCTTTTTTCTGGCGGCAGGGGGTAATCCCCACTGAAGCTTTCTTT. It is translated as CASSPPFFWRQGVIPTEAFF.

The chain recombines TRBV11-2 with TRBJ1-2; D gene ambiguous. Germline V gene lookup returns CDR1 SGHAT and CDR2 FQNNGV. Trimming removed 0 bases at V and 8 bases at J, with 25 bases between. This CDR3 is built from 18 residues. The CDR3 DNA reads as TGTGCCAGCAGCTTAGATCTGATCCAGGACCGTTTTAAGAGGGGCTACACCTTC. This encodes CASSLDLIQDRFKRGYTF.

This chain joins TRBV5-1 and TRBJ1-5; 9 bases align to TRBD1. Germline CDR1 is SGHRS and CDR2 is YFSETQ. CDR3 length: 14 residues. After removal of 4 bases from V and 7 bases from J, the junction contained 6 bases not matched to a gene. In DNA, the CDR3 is TGCGCCAGCAGCGACGGGACAGGGCAACAGCCCCAGCATTTT. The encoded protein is CASSDGTGQQPQHF.

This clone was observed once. The CDR3 DNA reads TGTGCCTGGAGCCGACCGCCTCGGCTAATGAGCTACACCTTC. It codes for CAWSRPPRLMSYTF. This rearrangement joins TRBV30 to TRBJ1-2; D is unresolved. The V and J ends lost 3 bases and 9 bases respectively, with 20 bases between them. CDR1 is GTSNPN, CDR2 SVGIG, per germline (reference sequence). The CDR3 runs 14 residues. Combining the CDR3 with reference TRBV30 and TRBJ1-2 gives the whole variable domain SQTIHQWPATLVQPVGSPLSLECTVEGTSNPNLYWYRQAAGRGLQLLFYSVGIGQISSEVPQNLSASRPQDRQFILSSKKLLLSDSGFYLCAWSRPPRLMSYTFGSGTRLTVV.

The DNA of the CDR3 is TGTGCCTGCTCCCCAGCCGGGGAGCTGTTTTTT. It codes for CACSPAGELFF. This chain connects TRBV30 to TRBJ2-2; D remains ambiguous. V dropped 6 bases and J dropped 6 bases, with 8 bases sitting between them. CDR1 and CDR2 from the germline V gene are GTSNPN and SVGIG (reference sequence). This CDR3 is built from 11 residues.

The CDR3 nucleotides are TGTGCCAGTAGTATAGAGGACAGGGGTCGCTACACCTTC. It codes for CASSIEDRGRYTF. The chain recombines TRBV19 with TRBJ1-2, with 9 nucleotides matching TRBD1. Per germline, CDR1 LNHDA and CDR2 SQIVND (reference sequence). J was trimmed by 9 bases and V by 0 bases; bases with no gene match: 2. The CDR3 has 13 residues.

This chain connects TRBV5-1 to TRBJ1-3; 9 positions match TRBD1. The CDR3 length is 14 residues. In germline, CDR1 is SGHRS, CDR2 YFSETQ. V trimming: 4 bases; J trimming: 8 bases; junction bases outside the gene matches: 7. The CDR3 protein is CASSPDRGGDTIYF. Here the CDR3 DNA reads TGCGCCAGCAGCCCGGACAGGGGAGGGGACACCATATATTTT.

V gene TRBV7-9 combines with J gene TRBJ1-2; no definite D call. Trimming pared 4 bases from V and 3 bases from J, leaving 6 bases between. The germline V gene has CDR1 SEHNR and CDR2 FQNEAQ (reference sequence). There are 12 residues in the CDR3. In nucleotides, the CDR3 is TGTGCCAGCAGCTCCGGGGACTATGGCTACACCTTC. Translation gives CASSSGDYGYTF.

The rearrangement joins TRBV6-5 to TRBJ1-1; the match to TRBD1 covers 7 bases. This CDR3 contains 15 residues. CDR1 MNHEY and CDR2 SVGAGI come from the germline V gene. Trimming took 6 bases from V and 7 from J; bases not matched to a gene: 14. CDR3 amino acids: CASRGQVTGASEAFF. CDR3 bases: TGTGCCAGCAGAGGACAGGTCACGGGGGCCAGTGAAGCTTTCTTT.

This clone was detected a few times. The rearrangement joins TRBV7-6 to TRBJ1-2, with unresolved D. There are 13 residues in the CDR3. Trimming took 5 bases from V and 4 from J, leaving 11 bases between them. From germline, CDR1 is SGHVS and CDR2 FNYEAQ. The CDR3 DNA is TGTGCCAGCAGCCCGGCACTGAGCTATGGCTACACCTTC. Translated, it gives CASSPALSYGYTF.

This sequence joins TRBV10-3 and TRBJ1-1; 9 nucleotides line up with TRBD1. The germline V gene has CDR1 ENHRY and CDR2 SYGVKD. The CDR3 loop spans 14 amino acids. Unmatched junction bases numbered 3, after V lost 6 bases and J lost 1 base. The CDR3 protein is CAIRVTGGNTEAFF. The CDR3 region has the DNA TGTGCCATCAGAGTGACAGGGGGGAACACTGAAGCTTTCTTT.

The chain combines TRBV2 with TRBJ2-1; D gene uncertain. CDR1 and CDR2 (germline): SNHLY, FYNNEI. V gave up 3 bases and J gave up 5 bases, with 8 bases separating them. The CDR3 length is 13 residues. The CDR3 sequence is CASSDALNNEQFF. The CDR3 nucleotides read TGTGCCAGCAGTGATGCCCTCAACAATGAGCAGTTCTTC.

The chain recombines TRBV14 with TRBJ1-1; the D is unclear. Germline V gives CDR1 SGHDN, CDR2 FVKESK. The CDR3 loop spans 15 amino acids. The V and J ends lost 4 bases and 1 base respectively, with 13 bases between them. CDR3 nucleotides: TGTGCCAGCAGCCCGCTGACACTACGGAACACTGAAGCTTTCTTT. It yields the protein CASSPLTLRNTEAFF.

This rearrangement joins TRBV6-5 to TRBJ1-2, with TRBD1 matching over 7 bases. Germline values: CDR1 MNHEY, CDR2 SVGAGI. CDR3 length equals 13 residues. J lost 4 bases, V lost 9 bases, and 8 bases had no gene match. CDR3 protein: CARLNRGLYGYTF. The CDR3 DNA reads TGTGCCAGGCTCAACAGGGGACTCTATGGCTACACCTTC.

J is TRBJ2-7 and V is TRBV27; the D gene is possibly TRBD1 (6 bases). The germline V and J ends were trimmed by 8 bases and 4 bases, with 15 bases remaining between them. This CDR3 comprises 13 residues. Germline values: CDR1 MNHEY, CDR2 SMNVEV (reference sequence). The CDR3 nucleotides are TGTGCCAGCGGACAGAGAAGTTTTTACGAGCAGTACTTC. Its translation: CASGQRSFYEQYF.

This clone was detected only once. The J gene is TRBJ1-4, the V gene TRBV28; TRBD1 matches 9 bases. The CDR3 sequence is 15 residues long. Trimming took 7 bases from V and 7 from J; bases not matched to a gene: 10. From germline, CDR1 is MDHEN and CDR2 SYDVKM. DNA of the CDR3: TGTGCCAGCAACACAGGGGGCGCAGGTCGTGAAAAACTGTTTTTT. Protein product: CASNTGGAGREKLFF.

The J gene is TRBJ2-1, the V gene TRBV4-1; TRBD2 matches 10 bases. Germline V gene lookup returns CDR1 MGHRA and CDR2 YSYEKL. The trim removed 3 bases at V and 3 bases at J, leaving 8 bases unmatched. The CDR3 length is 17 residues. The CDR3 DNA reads TGCGCCAGCAGCCATGGGACGACTAGCGGGTTCTACAATGAGCAGTTCTTC. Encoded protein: CASSHGTTSGFYNEQFF.

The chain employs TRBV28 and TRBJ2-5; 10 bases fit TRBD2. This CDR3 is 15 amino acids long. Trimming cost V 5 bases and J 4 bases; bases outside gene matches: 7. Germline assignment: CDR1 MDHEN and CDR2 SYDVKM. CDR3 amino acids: CASSRGLAFGETQYF. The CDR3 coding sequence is TGTGCCAGCAGTCGGGGACTAGCGTTCGGAGAGACCCAGTACTTC.

Here the CDR3 reads CASSLAKWGRTSYEQYF. Here the CDR3 DNA reads TGTGCCAGCAGCTTGGCGAAGTGGGGGCGAACTTCGTACGAGCAGTACTTC. The genes are TRBV5-4 and TRBJ2-7; maybe TRBD1 (6 bases). The CDR3 contains 17 residues. In germline, CDR1 is SGHNT, CDR2 YYREEE (reference sequence). V was trimmed by 0 bases and J by 4 bases, leaving 20 bases between them. Based on the CDR3 plus reference TRBV5-4 and TRBJ2-7, the full variable domain is ETGVTQSPTHLIKTRGQQVTLRCSSQSGHNTVSWYQQALGQGPQFIFQYYREEENGRGNFPPRFSGLQFPNYSSELNVNALELDDSALYLCASSLAKWGRTSYEQYFGPGTRLTVT.

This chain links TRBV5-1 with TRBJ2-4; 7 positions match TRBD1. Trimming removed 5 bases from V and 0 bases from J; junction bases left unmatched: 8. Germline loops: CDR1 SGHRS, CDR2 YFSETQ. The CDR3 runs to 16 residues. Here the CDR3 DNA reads TGCGCCAGCAGTTCGGGACAGCGTCTAGCCAAAAACATTCAGTACTTC. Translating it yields CASSSGQRLAKNIQYF.

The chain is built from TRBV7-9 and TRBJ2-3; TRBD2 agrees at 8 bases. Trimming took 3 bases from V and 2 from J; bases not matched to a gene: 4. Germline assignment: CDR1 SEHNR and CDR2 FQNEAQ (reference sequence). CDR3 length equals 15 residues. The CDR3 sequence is CASSFSGSPTDTQYF. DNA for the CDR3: TGTGCCAGCAGCTTCAGCGGGAGCCCCACAGATACGCAGTATTTT. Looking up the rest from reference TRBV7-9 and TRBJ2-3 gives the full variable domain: DTGVSQNPRHKITKRGQNVTFRCDPISEHNRLYWYRQTLGQGPEFLTYFQNEAQLEKSRLLSDRFSAERPKGSFSTLEIQRTEQGDSAMYLCASSFSGSPTDTQYFGPGTRLTVL.

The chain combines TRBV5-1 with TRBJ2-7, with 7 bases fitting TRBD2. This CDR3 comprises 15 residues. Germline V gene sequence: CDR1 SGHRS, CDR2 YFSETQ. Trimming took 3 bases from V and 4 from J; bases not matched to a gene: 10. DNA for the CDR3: TGCGCCAGCAGCTCTGGACTAGGCGGTAGGTACGAGCAGTACTTC. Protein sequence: CASSSGLGGRYEQYF.

The CDR3 sequence: CASLGSPNYGYTF. CDR3 in DNA: TGTGCCTCCCTCGGATCCCCTAACTATGGCTACACCTTC. J is TRBJ1-2 and V is TRBV28; D gene unclear. Deletions cut 11 bases from V and 0 bases from J, with 13 bases between. Germline assignment: CDR1 MDHEN and CDR2 SYDVKM. The CDR3 has 13 amino acids.

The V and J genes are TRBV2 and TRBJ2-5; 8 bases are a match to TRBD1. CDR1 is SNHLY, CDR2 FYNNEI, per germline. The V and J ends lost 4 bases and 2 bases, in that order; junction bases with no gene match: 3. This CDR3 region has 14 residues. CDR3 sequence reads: CASSGRQGQETQYF. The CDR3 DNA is TGTGCCAGCAGTGGGCGACAGGGGCAAGAGACCCAGTACTTC. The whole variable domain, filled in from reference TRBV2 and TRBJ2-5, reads EPEVTQTPSHQVTQMGQEVILRCVPISNHLYFYWYRQILGQKVEFLVSFYNNEISEKSEIFDDQFSVERPDGSNFTLKIRSTKLEDSAMYFCASSGRQGQETQYFGPGTRLLVL.

The CDR3 sequence is CASSLNPLGYKSGNTIYF. CDR3 coding DNA: TGTGCCAGCAGCTTAAATCCTCTCGGGTATAAGTCTGGAAACACCATATATTTT. The V gene is TRBV7-6, the J gene TRBJ1-3; no definite D call. The V gene lost 2 bases and the J gene lost 1 base, with 18 bases spanning the gap. The CDR3 length is 18 residues. In germline, CDR1 is SGHVS, CDR2 FNYEAQ.

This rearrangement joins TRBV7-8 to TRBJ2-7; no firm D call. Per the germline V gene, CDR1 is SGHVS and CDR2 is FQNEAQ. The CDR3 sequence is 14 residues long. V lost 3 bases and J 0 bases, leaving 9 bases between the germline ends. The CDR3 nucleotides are TGTGCCAGCAGCTTCTCGGAGAACTCCTACGAGCAGTACTTC. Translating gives CASSFSENSYEQYF.

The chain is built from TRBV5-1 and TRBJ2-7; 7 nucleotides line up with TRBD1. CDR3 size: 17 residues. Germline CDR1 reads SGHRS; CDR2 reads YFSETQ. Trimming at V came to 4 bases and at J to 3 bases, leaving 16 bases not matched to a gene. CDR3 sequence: CASSNGVGGRRVYEQYF. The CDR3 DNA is TGCGCCAGCAGCAATGGAGTAGGGGGCCGGCGAGTCTACGAGCAGTACTTC.

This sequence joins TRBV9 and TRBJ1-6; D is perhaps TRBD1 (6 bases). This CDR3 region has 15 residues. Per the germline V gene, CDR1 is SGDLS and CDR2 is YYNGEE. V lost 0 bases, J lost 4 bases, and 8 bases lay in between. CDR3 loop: CASSVAGDYNSPLHF. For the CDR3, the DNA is TGTGCCAGCAGCGTAGCAGGGGATTATAATTCACCCCTCCACTTT.

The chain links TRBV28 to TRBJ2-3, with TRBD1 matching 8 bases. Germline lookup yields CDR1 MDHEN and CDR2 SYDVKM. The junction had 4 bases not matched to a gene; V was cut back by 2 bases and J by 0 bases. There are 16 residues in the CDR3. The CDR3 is CASSLTRTGSTDTQYF. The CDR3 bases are TGTGCCAGCAGTTTAACCCGGACAGGGAGCACAGATACGCAGTATTTT.

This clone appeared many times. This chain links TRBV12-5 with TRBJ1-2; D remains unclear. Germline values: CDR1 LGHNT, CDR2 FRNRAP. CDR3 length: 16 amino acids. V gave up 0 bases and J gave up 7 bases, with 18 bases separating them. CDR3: CASGLVLAVPLGGYTF. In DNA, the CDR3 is TGTGCTAGTGGTTTGGTACTGGCAGTCCCATTGGGTGGCTACACCTTC.

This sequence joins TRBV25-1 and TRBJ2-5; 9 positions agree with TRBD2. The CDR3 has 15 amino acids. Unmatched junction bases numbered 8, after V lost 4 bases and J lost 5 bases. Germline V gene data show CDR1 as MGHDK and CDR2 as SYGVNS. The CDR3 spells CASSVVAGAGETQYF. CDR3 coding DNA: TGTGCCAGCAGTGTTGTAGCGGGGGCGGGGGAGACCCAGTACTTC.

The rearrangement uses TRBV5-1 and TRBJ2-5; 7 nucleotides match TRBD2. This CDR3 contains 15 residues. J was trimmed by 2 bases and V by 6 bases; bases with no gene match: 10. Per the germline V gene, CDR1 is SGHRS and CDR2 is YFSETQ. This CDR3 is CASTSGVPLQETQYF. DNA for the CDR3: TGCGCCAGCACTAGCGGAGTACCTTTACAAGAGACCCAGTACTTC.